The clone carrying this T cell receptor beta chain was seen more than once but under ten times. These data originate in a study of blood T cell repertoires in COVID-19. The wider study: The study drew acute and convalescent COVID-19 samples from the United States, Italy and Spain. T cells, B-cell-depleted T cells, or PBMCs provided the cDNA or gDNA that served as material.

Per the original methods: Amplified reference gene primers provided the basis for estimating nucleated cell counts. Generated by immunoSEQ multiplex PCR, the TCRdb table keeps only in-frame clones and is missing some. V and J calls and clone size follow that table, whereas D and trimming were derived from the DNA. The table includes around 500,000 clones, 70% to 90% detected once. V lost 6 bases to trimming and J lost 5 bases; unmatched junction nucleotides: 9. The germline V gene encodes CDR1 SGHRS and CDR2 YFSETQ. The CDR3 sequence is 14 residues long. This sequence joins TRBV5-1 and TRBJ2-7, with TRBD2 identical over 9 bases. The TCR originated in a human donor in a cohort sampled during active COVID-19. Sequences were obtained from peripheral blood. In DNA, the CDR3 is TGCGCCAGCACCCTGGGCGGCGGGAGGGACGAGCAGTACTTC. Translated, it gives CASTLGGGRDEQYF.